Sequencing of this TCR beta chain was carried out in a study of T cells after yellow fever vaccination (dated by TCRdb to the late 2010s). Context from the whole study: The SMART-Seq v4 Ultra Low Input RNA kit was used to prepare libraries from fractions with low cell numbers. To follow T-cell clones before and after both primary and booster YFV17D yellow fever vaccination, bulk TCR alpha and beta repertoires underwent longitudinal sequencing. The cohort comprised two healthy male donors, one aged 18 to 30 and one aged 30 to 40 years. Blood was drawn at multiple timepoints before and after primary and secondary immunization, with bulk PBMC replicates and cell subsets isolated. Results the study describes overall, beyond this receptor: Computational filtering was required because FACS-sorted repertoires could contain abundant contaminating clonotypes from the bulk population. The secondary T-cell response was found to be weaker but faster than the primary response, with a peak reached on day 5 rather than on day 15. Most clones expanded after primary vaccination were re-detected after the booster (96% of CD4 and around 88% of CD8), suggesting broad memory maintenance. Only two donors were included in the study, so the extent to which the findings can be generalized is limited. A small share of clonotypes was detected in both CD4 and CD8 compartments, with the overlap likely arising from convergent recombination.

There are 15 amino acids in the CDR3, from cysteine to phenylalanine inclusive. CDR3 DNA is the only sequence kept; it has 45 bases, read in frame from the first base. Trimming takes 1 base off V and 1 base off J; junction bases not matched to a gene: 2. Looking up the germline V gene yields CDR1 MDHEN and CDR2 SYDVKM. These reads were obtained on an Illumina NovaSeq 6000. TCR cDNA was synthesized by 5'RACE template switching, which introduced a universal primer site and unique molecular identifiers. Priming of cDNA synthesis was performed from both the TCR alpha and TCR beta constant segments. Libraries were amplified in two PCR steps, with sample barcodes and sequencing adapters added in the second step. Libraries were sequenced on Illumina HiSeq 2500 (2x100 bp) or NovaSeq (2x150 bp). Per the source publication's procedure: Demultiplexing of reads and collapsing into UMI consensus sequences were performed with MIGEC, and V(D)J alignment was carried out with MiXCR. Vaccine-responding clonotypes were defined with edgeR using replicate PBMC samples, requiring FDR below 0.01 and a log2 fold change above 5 up to day 15. Bulk clonotypes were assigned CD4 or CD8 identity according to which sequenced CD4 or CD8 repertoire held them at higher abundance. The public sequencing data were trimmed at Q25 with fastp and processed into clonotypes with MiXCR by TCRdb, which kept only in-frame beta chains. Identical CDR3 proteins give one entry, which carries the most common genes and DNA. TCRdb's processing, not the study's, gives the V and J calls here. Within this sample are just over 250,000 distinct CDR3 sequences, with around 4.9% of them counted one time only. The ten most abundant clones make up around 3.5% of the sample.

The label giving this sample's treatment or condition can be read as: live attenuated yellow fever vaccine strain. PBMCs were isolated from peripheral blood using a standard Ficoll-Paque protocol. Dynabeads CD4 and CD8 positive selection kits were used to isolate the CD4 and CD8 T-cell fractions. RNA was extracted with TriZol from bulk PBMCs, CD4 and CD8 fractions, and dextramer-positive and dextramer-negative fractions. The sample holds one count of this clonotype. Its antigen is unknown. Base quality data are lacking; no much larger clone is found one base away. A single read is weak support. This specimen consisted of CD4+ T cells sorted from PBMCs, obtained on the day of the yellow fever booster vaccination. This receptor was obtained from a man between 18 and 29 years old who received the YFV17D yellow fever vaccine. The chain is made from TRBV28 and TRBJ1-1; 8 of the junction bases match TRBD1. The DNA is TGTGCCAGCAGTTTATCGGGGACAGGGAACACTGAAGCTTTCTTT. This sequence encodes CASSLSGTGNTEAFF.